The entry below describes one T cell receptor beta chain. Here immunoSEQ multiplex PCR was the method, and the copy in TCRdb shows in-frame clones only, minus some. This table has 250,000 to 350,000 clones, just under 90% appearing once. This specimen belongs to a study of blood T cell repertoires in COVID-19. For the study at large: Whether acute or convalescent, the COVID-19 samples came from the United States, Italy and Spain. PBMCs, B-cell-depleted T cells, or T cells were the source of the cDNA or gDNA that made up the material.

Cohorts were determined from participant-reported clinical history. A COVID-19 case was met by exposed participants within 2 weeks before study entry. Source material: PBMCs or T cells enriched from blood (not recorded which). The receptor was derived from a woman in her forties or fifties who had been exposed to COVID-19.

The CDR3: CASSWTGGRETQYF. CDR3 sequence (DNA): TGCGCCAGCAGCTGGACAGGGGGTAGGGAGACCCAGTACTTC. The chain combines TRBV5-1 with TRBJ2-5; 10 bases agree with TRBD1. The length of the CDR3 is 14 residues. The V gene end was trimmed by 3 bases and the J gene end by 5 bases; junction bases not matched to a gene: 4. Germline values: CDR1 SGHRS, CDR2 YFSETQ.